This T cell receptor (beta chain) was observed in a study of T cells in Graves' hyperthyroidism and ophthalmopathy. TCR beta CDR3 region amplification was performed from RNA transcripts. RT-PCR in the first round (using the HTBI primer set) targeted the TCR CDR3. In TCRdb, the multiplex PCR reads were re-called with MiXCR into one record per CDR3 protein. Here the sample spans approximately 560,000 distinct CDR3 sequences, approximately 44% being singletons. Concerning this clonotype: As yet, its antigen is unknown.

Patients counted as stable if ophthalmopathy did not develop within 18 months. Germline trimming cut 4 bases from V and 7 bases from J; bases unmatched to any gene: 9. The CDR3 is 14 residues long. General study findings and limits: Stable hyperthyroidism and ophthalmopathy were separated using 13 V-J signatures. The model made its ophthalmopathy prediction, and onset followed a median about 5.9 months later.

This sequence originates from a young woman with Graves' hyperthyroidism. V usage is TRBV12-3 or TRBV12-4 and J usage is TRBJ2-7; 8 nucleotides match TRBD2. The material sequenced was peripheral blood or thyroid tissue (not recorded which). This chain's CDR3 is CASSWSGSSREQYF. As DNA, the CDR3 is TGTGCCAGCAGTTGGAGCGGGAGCTCCCGGGAGCAGTACTTC.